Here is one T cell receptor (beta chain) with its context. No cognate antigen has been identified for it. Base qualities are not provided; no much larger clone lies one nucleotide away. This entry is derived from a study of breast tumors, draining lymph nodes, adjacent tissues (dated by TCRdb to about 2016). Broadly, across the study: In breast cancer patients, the study compared the TCR beta repertoires of tumor, adjacent nontumor tissue and axillary lymph nodes. In human breast cancer, the study set out to evaluate how tumor, surrounding tissue and draining lymph node repertoires relate to one another and whether T cells may move between these sites. Summary of the overall study and its limitations: The conclusion that tumor T cells originate in lymph nodes was framed as consistent with a hypothesis rather than directly demonstrated. T-cell repertoire diversity in tumors was found to be lower than in lymph nodes but higher than in nontumor tissue, and preferential V and J gene usage was observed. Tumor and nontumor tissue repertoires were significantly more similar in luminal-like than in basal-like breast cancer. The data were judged consistent with most tumor T cells deriving from the lymph node and then expanding within tumor tissue.

The adjacent samples were made up of nontumor breast tissue that surrounded the tumor. For sequencing, an Illumina HiSeq 2000 was employed. Multiplex PCR amplification was used to generate the TCR beta chain libraries. High-throughput sequencing was used to analyze the amplified TCR beta chain products. The public reads were reanalyzed by TCRdb: fastp trimming at Q25, MiXCR alignment, in-frame beta chains only. Each record represents a unique CDR3 protein, reported with the most common genes and DNA among its rows. Counted in this sample were some 7,600 distinct CDR3 sequences; over 60% of them appeared once. The ten largest clones represent under 45% of the sample. The V and J ends are trimmed by 4 bases and 2 bases, leaving 13 bases between them. From cysteine to phenylalanine, the CDR3 is 15 amino acids long. The CDR3 DNA has 45 bases and is translated from base 1. From a lookup of the germline V gene (reference sequence), CDR1 and CDR2 are LGHDT and YNNKEL.

The V gene is TRBV3-1 and the J gene is TRBJ2-3; a confident D gene designation cannot be given. This clonotype was obtained from a female donor with breast cancer. Some clones in this sample may be carry-over from other donors' samples. Sequenced sample: tumor-adjacent breast tissue. The DNA sequence reads TGTGCCAGCAGCCCCGAAGCGCCCCTCACAGATACGCAGTATTTT. Its translation is CASSPEAPLTDTQYF.